Below, one T cell receptor beta chain is given with its context. The antigen remains unidentified. The data are from a study of beta chain features in type 1 diabetes. Sequenced material consisted of expressed TCRB transcripts (all of the isolated RNA was reverse transcribed). Sequencing was performed with immunoSEQ multiplex PCR; in TCRdb, only in-frame clones are kept and a portion is missing. This sample has 250,000 or so clones; around 26% occur once, and the top ten carry roughly 4%. CD45RO/CCR7/CD25/CD127/CD95/CD27 staining was used to isolate CD4+ naive, central memory, regulatory and stem cell-like memory cells by sorting. Findings and caveats of the study: Researchers caution that PCR might favor shorter templates, equally among patients and controls.

The CDR3 runs 14 residues. V lost 6 bases and J 1 base, leaving 10 bases between the germline ends. Germline lookup yields CDR1 MNHNS and CDR2 SASEGT. Sequenced: central memory CD4+ T cells from blood. The chain links TRBV6-1 to TRBJ1-3; D gene ambiguous. The clonotype comes from a man younger than 40 in good health. CDR3 residues: CASSYSESGNTIYF. The CDR3 DNA follows: TGTGCCAGCAGCTACAGTGAGTCTGGAAACACCATATATTTT.